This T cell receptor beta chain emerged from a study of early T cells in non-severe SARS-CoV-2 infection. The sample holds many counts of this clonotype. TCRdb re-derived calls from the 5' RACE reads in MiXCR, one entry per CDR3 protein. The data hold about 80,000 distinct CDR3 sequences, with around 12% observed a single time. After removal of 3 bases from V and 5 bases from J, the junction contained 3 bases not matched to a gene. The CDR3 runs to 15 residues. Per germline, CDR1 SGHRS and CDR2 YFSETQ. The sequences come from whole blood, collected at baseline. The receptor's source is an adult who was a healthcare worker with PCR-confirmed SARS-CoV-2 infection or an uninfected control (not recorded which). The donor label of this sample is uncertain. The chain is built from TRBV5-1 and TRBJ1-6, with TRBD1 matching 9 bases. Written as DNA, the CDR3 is TGCGCCAGCAGCTCAGGGACAGGGAATAATTCACCCCTCCACTTT. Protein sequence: CASSSGTGNNSPLHF.